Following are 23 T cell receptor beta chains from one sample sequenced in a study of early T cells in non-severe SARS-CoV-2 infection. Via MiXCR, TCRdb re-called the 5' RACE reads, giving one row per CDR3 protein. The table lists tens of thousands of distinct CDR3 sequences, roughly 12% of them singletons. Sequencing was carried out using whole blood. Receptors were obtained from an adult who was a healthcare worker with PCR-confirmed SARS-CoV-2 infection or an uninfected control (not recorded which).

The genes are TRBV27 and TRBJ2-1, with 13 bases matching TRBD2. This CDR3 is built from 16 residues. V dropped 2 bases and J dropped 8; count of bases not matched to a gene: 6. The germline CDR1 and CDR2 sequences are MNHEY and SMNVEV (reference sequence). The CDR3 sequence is CASSLLGTSGADEQFF. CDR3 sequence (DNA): TGTGCCAGCAGTTTACTGGGGACTAGCGGGGCGGATGAGCAGTTCTTC.

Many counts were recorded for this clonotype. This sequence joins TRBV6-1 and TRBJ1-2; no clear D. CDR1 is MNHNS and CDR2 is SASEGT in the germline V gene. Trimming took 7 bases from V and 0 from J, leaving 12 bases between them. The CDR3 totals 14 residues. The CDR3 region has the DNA TGTGCCAGCACTCGACATTCCTCTAACTATGGCTACACCTTC. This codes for CASTRHSSNYGYTF.

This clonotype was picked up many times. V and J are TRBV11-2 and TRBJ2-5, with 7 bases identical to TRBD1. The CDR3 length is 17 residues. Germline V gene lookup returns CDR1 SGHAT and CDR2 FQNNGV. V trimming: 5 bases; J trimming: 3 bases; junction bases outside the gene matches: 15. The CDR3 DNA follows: TGTGCCAGCAGCAGTCAGGGACAGAGACAAATGAAAGAGACCCAGTACTTC. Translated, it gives CASSSQGQRQMKETQYF. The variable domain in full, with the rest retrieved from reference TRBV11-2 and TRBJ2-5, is EAGVAQSPRYKIIEKRQSVAFWCNPISGHATLYWYQQILGQGPKLLIQFQNNGVVDDSQLPKDRFSAERLKGVDSTLKIQPAKLEDSAVYLCASSSQGQRQMKETQYFGPGTRLLVL.

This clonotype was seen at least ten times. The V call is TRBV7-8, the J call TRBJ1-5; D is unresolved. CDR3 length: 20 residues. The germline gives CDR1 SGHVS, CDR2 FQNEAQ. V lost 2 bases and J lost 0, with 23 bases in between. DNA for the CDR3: TGTGCCAGCAGCTTATTAGTTCTGACGGAGCCTCAATATAGCAATCAGCCCCAGCATTTT. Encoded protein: CASSLLVLTEPQYSNQPQHF.

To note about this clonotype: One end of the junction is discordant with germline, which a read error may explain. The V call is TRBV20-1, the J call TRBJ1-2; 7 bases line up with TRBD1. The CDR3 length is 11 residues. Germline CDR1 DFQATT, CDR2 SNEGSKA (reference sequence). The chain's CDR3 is CSARAIQGDFF. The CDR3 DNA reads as TGCAGTGCTAGAGCCATCCAGGGGGACTTTTTC.

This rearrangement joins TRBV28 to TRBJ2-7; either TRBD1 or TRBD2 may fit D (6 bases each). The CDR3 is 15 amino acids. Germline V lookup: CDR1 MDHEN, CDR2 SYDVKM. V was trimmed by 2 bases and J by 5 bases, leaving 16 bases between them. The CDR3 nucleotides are TGTGCCAGCAGTTTAGGATGGAGGGGGAGCGACGAGCAGTACTTC. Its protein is CASSLGWRGSDEQYF.

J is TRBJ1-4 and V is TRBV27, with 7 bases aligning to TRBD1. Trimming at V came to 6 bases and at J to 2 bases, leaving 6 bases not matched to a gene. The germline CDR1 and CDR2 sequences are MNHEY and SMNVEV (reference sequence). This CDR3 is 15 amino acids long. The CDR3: CASSRQGGTNEKLFF. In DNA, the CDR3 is TGTGCCAGCAGCCGACAGGGAGGTACTAATGAAAAACTGTTTTTT.

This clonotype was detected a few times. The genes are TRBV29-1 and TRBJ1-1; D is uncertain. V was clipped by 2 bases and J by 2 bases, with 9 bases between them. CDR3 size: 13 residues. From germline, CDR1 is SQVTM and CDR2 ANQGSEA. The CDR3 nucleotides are TGCAGCGTTGAAATGAGACTAAACACTGAAGCTTTCTTT. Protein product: CSVEMRLNTEAFF.

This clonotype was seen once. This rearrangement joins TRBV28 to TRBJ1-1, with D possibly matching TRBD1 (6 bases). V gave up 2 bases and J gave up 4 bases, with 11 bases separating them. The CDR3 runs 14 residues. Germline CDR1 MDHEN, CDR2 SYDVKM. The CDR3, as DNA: TGTGCCAGCAGTTTAAGGGGGTATAGCACTGAAGCTTTCTTT. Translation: CASSLRGYSTEAFF.

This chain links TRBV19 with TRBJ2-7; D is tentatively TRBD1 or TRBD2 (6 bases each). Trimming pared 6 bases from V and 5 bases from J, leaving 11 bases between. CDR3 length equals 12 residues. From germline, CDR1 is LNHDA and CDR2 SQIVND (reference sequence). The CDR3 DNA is TGTGCCAGTAGGAAAGGGGGGAACGAGCAGTACTTC. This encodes CASRKGGNEQYF.

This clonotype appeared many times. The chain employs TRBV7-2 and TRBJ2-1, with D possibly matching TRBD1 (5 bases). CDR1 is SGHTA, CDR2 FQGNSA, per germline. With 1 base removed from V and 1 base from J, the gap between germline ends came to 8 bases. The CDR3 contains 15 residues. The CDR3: CASSLGQPSYNEQFF. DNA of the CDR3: TGTGCCAGCAGCTTAGGACAGCCGTCCTACAATGAGCAGTTCTTC.

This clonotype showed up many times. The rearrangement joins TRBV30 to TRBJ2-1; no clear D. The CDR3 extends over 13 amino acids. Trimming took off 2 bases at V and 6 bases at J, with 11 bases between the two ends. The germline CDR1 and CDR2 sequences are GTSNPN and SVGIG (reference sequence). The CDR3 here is CAWSYAISNEQFF. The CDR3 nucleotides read TGTGCCTGGAGTTACGCTATCTCCAATGAGCAGTTCTTC.

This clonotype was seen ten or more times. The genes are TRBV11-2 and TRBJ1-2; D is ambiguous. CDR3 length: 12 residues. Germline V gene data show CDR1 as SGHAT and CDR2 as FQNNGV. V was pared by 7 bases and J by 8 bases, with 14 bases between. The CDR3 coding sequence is TGTGCCAGCACCGGACGGACGAGGGGCTACACCTTC. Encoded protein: CASTGRTRGYTF.

The CDR3 loop is CATSAGQGGEKLFF. In DNA, the CDR3 is TGTGCCACCAGCGCGGGACAGGGAGGAGAAAAACTGTTTTTT. V gene TRBV15 combines with J gene TRBJ1-4, with 9 bases identical to TRBD1. Germline V gives CDR1 LNHNV, CDR2 YYDKDF (reference sequence). CDR3 size: 14 residues. Losses at the gene ends were 5 bases for V and 8 bases for J; bases not matched to a gene: 6.

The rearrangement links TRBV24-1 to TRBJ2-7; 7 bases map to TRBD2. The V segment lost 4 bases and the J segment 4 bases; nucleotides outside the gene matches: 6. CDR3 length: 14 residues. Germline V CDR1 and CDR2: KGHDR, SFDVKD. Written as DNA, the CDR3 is TGTGCCACCAGTGAGGCGGGAGCCAATTACGAGCAGTACTTC. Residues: CATSEAGANYEQYF.

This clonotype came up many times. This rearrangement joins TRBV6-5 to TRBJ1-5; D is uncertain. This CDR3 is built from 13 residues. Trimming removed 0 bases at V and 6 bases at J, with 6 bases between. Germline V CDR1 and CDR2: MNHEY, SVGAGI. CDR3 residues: CASSYSFSQPQHF. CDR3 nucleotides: TGTGCCAGCAGTTACTCGTTTTCTCAGCCCCAGCATTTT.

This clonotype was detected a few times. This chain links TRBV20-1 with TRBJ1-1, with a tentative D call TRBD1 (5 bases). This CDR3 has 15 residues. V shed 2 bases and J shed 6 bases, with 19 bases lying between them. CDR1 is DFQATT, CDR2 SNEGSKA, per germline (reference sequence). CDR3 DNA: TGCAGTGCTAGAAATCCCGGGACCGATGGACCTGAAGCTTTCTTT. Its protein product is CSARNPGTDGPEAFF.

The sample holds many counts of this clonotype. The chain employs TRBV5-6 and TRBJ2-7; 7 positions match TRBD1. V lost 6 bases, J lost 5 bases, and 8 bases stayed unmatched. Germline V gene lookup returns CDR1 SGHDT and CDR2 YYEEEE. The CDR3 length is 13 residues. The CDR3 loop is CASISRGRNEQYF. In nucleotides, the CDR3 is TGTGCCAGCATCAGCAGGGGGAGAAACGAGCAGTACTTC.

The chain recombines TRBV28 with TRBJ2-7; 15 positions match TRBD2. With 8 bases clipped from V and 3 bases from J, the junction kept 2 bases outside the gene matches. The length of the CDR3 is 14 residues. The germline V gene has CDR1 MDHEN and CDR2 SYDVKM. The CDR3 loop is CASGTSGGIYEQYF. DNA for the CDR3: TGTGCCAGCGGGACTAGCGGGGGGATCTACGAGCAGTACTTC. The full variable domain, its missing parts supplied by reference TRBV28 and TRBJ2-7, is DVKVTQSSRYLVKRTGEKVFLECVQDMDHENMFWYRQDPGLGLRLIYFSYDVKMKEKGDIPEGYSVSREKKERFSLILESASTNQTSMYLCASGTSGGIYEQYFGPGTRLTVT.

Here the CDR3 reads CASSLLPGDSYEQYF. CDR3 DNA: TGTGCCAGCTCACTACTTCCCGGGGACTCCTACGAGCAGTACTTC. The chain has TRBV18 and TRBJ2-7, with D possibly being TRBD2 (5 bases). Trimming shortened V by 4 bases and J by 0 bases, and 13 bases separated the two germline ends. This CDR3 has 15 amino acids. CDR1 and CDR2 (germline): KGHSH, LQKENI.

The CDR3 DNA reads TGTGCCAGCAGCTCAGGGACAGGTAGAGAATCATCCCTCCACTTT. Translation gives CASSSGTGRESSLHF. The chain combines TRBV9 with TRBJ1-6; TRBD1 aligns across 8 bases. The CDR3 has 15 amino acids. Germline CDR1 is SGDLS and CDR2 is YYNGEE. V shed 4 bases and J 14 bases; nucleotides not matched to a gene: 14.

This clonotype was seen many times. The CDR3 nucleotides read TGTGCTAGTGGTTCCGGGACAGGGAACTACGAGCAGTACTTC. This gives the protein CASGSGTGNYEQYF. V and J are TRBV12-5 and TRBJ2-7; 9 bases map to TRBD1. Germline CDR1 reads LGHNT; CDR2 reads FRNRAP. CDR3 size: 14 residues. V lost 4 bases to trimming and J lost 3 bases; unmatched junction nucleotides: 4.

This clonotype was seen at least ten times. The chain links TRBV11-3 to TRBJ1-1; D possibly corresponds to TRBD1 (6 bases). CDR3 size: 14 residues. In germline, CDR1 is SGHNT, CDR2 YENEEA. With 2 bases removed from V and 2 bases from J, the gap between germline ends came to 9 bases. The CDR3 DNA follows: TGTGCCAGCAGCTTAAGGGGGACTAACACTGAAGCTTTCTTT. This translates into CASSLRGTNTEAFF.